The source of this T cell receptor beta chain is a study of T cell repertoires in cytomegalovirus infection. On the study more broadly: The public TCR beta signatures pointed to both CMV infection and matching HLA type. Study-wide findings and caveats: Cumulative frequency (of public TCR beta family members) identified carriers of CMV plus the relevant HLA.

As regards this clonotype: The antigen remains undetermined.

The CDR3 extends over 14 amino acids. CDR1 is DFQATT and CDR2 is SNEGSKA in the germline V gene (reference sequence). A single record per CDR3 protein comes from TCRdb applying MiXCR to the reads. The sample shows 150,000 to 190,000 distinct CDR3 sequences, 23% of them seen only once. The chain employs TRBV20-1 and TRBJ1-1; the match to TRBD1 covers 12 bases. Source material: PBMCs. The TCR sequence derives from a human donor in good health (CMV status not recorded). Some clones in this sample may be carry-over from other donors' samples. CDR3 nucleotides: TGCAGGGGACAGGGGGCTTTTGTGGACACTGAAGCTTTCTTT. Translated: CRGQGAFVDTEAFF.